The present T cell receptor beta chain was sequenced within a study of T cell changes during pregnancy in multiple sclerosis. This clone was counted once. Germline CDR1 and CDR2: SGDLS and YYNGEE. The CDR3 has 15 residues. J gave up 2 bases and V 1 base, and 4 bases lay outside the gene matches. The table came from immunoSEQ multiplex PCR; TCRdb's copy has only in-frame clones and leaves some out. Counted here are about 53,000 clones, about nine tenths occurring once; the ten biggest clones make up about 0.5%. Sequenced material: CD4+ T cells from peripheral blood mononuclear cells, taken in the third trimester of pregnancy. The sequence was collected from a female donor with multiple sclerosis, enrolled in a pregnancy study. The gene calls are TRBV9 and TRBJ2-5; TRBD2 matches 8 bases. CDR3 sequence reads: CASSVLTSAQETQYF. The CDR3, as DNA: TGTGCCAGCAGCGTACTGACTAGCGCTCAAGAGACCCAGTACTTC.